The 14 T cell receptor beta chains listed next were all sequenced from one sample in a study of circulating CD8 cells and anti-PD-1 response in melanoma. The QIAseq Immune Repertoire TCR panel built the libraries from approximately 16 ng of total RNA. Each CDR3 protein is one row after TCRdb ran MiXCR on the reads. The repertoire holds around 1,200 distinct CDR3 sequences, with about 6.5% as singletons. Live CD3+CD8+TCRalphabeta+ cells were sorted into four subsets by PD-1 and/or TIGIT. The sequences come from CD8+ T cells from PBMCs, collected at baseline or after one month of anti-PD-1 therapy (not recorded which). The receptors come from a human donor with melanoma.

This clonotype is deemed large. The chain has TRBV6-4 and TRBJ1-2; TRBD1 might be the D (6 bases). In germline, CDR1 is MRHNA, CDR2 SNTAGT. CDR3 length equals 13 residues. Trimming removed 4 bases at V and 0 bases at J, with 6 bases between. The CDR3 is CASSGDTNYGYTF. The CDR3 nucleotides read TGTGCCAGCAGTGGGGACACTAACTATGGCTACACCTTC.

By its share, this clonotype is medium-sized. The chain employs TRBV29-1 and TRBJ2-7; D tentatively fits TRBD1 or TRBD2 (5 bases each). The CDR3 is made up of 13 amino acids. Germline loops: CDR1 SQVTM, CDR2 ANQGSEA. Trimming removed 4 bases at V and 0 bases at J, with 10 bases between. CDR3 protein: CSVVTGTSYEQYF. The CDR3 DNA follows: TGCAGCGTTGTCACCGGGACCTCCTACGAGCAGTACTTC.

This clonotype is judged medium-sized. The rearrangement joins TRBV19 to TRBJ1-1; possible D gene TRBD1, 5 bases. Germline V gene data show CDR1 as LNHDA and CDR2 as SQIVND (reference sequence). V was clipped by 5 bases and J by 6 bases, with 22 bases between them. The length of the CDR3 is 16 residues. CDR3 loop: CASSLAAVGARPEAFF. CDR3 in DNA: TGTGCCAGTAGTCTCGCGGCGGTAGGGGCTCGTCCTGAAGCTTTCTTT.

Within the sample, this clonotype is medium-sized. The CDR3 region has the DNA TGCAGTGCTAGAGACCTCCTACAGGTATCCGAGCAGTACTTC. This codes for CSARDLLQVSEQYF. This chain uses TRBV20-1 with TRBJ2-7, with a possible D match to TRBD1 (5 bases). The V gene lost 0 bases and the J gene lost 6 bases, with 15 bases spanning the gap. From germline, CDR1 is DFQATT and CDR2 SNEGSKA (reference sequence). The CDR3 covers 14 residues.

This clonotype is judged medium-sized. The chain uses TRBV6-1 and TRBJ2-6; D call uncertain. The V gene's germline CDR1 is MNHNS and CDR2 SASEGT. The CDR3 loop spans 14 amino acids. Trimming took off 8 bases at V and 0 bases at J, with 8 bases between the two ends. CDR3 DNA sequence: TGTGCCAGCGGGCTTAGCTCTGGGGCCAACGTCCTGACTTTC. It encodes CASGLSSGANVLTF.

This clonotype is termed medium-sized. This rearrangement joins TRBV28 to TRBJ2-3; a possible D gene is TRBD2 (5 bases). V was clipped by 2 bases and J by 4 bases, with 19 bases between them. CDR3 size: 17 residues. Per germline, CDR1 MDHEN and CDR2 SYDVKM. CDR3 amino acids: CASSLSVPGFPSDTQYF. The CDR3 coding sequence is TGTGCCAGCAGTTTAAGCGTGCCGGGGTTCCCCTCAGATACGCAGTATTTT.

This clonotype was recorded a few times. CDR3 residues: CASSLVTSNEQFF. The CDR3 DNA reads as TGTGCCAGCAGCTTAGTGACTAGCAATGAGCAGTTCTTC. The V gene is TRBV7-8, the J gene TRBJ2-1; D perhaps matches TRBD2 (6 bases). The V and J ends lost 1 base and 6 bases respectively, with 7 bases between them. The CDR3 has 13 amino acids. The germline gives CDR1 SGHVS, CDR2 FQNEAQ.

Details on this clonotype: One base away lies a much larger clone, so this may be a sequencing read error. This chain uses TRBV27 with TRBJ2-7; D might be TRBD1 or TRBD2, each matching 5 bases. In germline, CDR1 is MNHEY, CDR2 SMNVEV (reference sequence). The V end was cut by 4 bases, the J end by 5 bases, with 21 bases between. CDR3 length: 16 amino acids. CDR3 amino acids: CASSYLPGQGLHEQYF. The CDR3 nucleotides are TGTGCCAGCAGTTACCTCCCGGGGCAGGGTTTGCACGAGCAGTACTTC.

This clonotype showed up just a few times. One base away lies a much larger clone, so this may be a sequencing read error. The CDR3 DNA follows: TGTGCCAGCAGTGGGGACAGGGAGTGGACTGAAGTTTTCTTT. This sequence encodes CASSGDREWTEVFF. The genes are TRBV28 and TRBJ1-1; 9 bases agree with TRBD1. The CDR3 is made up of 14 amino acids. Germline V gives CDR1 MDHEN, CDR2 SYDVKM.

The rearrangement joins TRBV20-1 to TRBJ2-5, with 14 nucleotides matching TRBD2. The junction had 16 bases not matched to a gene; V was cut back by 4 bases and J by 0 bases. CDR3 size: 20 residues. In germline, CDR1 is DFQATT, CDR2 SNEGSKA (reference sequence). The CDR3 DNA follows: TGCAGTGCTACCCGGCCGTGGCGGACTAGCGGGGGGAACCACCAAGAGACCCAGTACTTC. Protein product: CSATRPWRTSGGNHQETQYF.

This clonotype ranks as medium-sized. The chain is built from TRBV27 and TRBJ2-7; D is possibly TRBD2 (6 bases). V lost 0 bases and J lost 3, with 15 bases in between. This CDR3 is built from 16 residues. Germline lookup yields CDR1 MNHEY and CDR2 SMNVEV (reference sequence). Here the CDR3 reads CASSLSFFEGLYEQYF. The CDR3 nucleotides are TGTGCCAGCAGTTTATCGTTTTTTGAGGGACTCTACGAGCAGTACTTC.

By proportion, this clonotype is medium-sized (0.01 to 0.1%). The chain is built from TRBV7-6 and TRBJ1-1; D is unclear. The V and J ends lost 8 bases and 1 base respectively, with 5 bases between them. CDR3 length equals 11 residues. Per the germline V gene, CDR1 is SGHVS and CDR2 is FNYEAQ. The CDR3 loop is CASGSNTEAFF. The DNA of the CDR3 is TGTGCCAGCGGTTCGAACACTGAAGCTTTCTTT.

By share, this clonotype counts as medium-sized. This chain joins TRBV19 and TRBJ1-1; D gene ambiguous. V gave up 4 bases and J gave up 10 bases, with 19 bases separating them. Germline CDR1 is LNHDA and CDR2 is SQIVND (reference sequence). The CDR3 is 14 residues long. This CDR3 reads CASSTGTRSTRAFF. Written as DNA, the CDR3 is TGTGCCAGTAGTACCGGAACAAGGTCGACACGAGCTTTCTTT.

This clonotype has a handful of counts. The CDR3 loop reads CASSIAGGGDYEQYF. CDR3 nucleotide sequence: TGTGCCAGCAGCATAGCGGGAGGAGGGGACTACGAGCAGTACTTC. The chain links TRBV27 to TRBJ2-7; 10 bases align to TRBD2. The CDR3 spans 15 residues. With 6 bases clipped from V and 3 bases from J, the junction kept 8 bases outside the gene matches. Per germline, CDR1 MNHEY and CDR2 SMNVEV (reference sequence).